This passage covers 24 T cell receptor beta chains from one sample sequenced in a study of blood T cell repertoires in COVID-19. TCRdb's copy holds only in-frame clones and misses some; the assay was immunoSEQ multiplex PCR. The sample lists a few hundred thousand clones, 87% occurring once. Sequenced input: PBMCs or T cells enriched from blood (not recorded which). The origin of the receptors is a woman in her 30s who had recovered from COVID-19.

The rearrangement uses TRBV20-1 and TRBJ1-1; 8 bases are a match to TRBD1. Germline CDR1 and CDR2: DFQATT and SNEGSKA (reference sequence). The CDR3 consists of 15 residues. The V and J ends lost 3 bases and 3 bases, in that order; junction bases with no gene match: 9. Here the CDR3 reads CSASEGQVIDTEAFF. The CDR3 bases are TGCAGTGCTAGTGAGGGACAGGTAATCGACACTGAAGCTTTCTTT.

The rearrangement joins TRBV3-1 (or the pseudogene TRBV3-2) to TRBJ2-3, with 8 bases matching TRBD2. Trimming took 4 bases from V and 3 from J; bases not matched to a gene: 6. The CDR3 loop spans 15 amino acids. Germline-derived CDR1 and CDR2 are LGHDT and YNNKEL (reference sequence). In DNA form, the CDR3 reads TGTGCCAGCAGCCCACGGGGGGGCCTTACAGATACGCAGTATTTT. Amino acids: CASSPRGGLTDTQYF.

The chain has TRBV28 and TRBJ1-2; 12 nucleotides align to TRBD1. In germline, CDR1 is MDHEN, CDR2 SYDVKM. The CDR3 runs 13 residues. V was pared by 7 bases and J by 14 bases, with 11 bases of the junction left unmatched. CDR3 residues: CASTPGQGAPGTF. As DNA, the CDR3 is TGTGCCAGCACCCCGGGACAGGGGGCTCCAGGGACCTTC.

The V gene is TRBV6-5, the J gene TRBJ1-5, with 8 bases that match TRBD1. There are 15 residues in the CDR3. J gave up 2 bases and V 5 bases, and 5 bases lay outside the gene matches. Germline CDR1 reads MNHEY; CDR2 reads SVGAGI. CDR3 sequence reads: CASSKQGGGNQPQHF. The CDR3 bases are TGTGCCAGCAGTAAACAGGGGGGAGGCAATCAGCCCCAGCATTTT.

The chain joins TRBV13 to TRBJ1-2; 8 positions match TRBD1. The germline CDR1 and CDR2 sequences are PRHDT and FYEKMQ (reference sequence). J gave up 5 bases and V 6 bases, and 5 bases lay outside the gene matches. The CDR3 is made up of 13 amino acids. The CDR3 DNA sequence: TGTGCCAGCAGTATGGACAGGGCGTATGGCTACACCTTC. Encoded protein: CASSMDRAYGYTF.

This CDR3 reads CASSLTTGFPSEAFF. The CDR3, as DNA: TGTGCCAGCAGCTTAACCACAGGATTCCCATCTGAAGCTTTCTTT. The rearrangement uses TRBV7-3 and TRBJ1-1, with TRBD1 as a possible D gene (5 bases). Looked up from germline, CDR1 is SGHTA and CDR2 is FQGTGA. The CDR3 is 15 residues long. With 0 bases removed from V and 6 bases from J, the gap between germline ends came to 14 bases.

The chain is built from TRBV18 and TRBJ2-5, with TRBD2 matching 14 bases. Germline V gives CDR1 KGHSH, CDR2 LQKENI. The CDR3 spans 15 residues. The V segment lost 2 bases and the J segment 4 bases; nucleotides outside the gene matches: 0. The CDR3 region has the DNA TGTGCCAGCTCACCAGGGACTAGCGGGAGAGAGACCCAGTACTTC. Translated, it gives CASSPGTSGRETQYF.

J is TRBJ1-4 and V is TRBV28, with D perhaps matching TRBD1 (5 bases). In germline, CDR1 is MDHEN, CDR2 SYDVKM. The CDR3 totals 15 residues. The ends were cut back, 5 bases at V and 4 bases at J, with 14 bases in the middle. CDR3 nucleotides: TGTGCCAGCAGTCCCTCAGGGCAGATTAATGAAAAACTGTTTTTT. This encodes CASSPSGQINEKLFF.

This chain links TRBV19 with TRBJ2-5, with no clear D. Per the germline V gene, CDR1 is LNHDA and CDR2 is SQIVND (reference sequence). This CDR3 is built from 15 residues. V dropped 3 bases and J dropped 4 bases, with 15 bases sitting between them. CDR3 sequence (DNA): TGTGCCAGTAGTATCATCACGGCAGGTCGAGAGACCCAGTACTTC. This sequence encodes CASSIITAGRETQYF.

The chain has TRBV27 and TRBJ2-1, with a tentative D call TRBD2 (6 bases). With 5 bases removed from V and 4 bases from J, the gap between germline ends came to 12 bases. There are 14 residues in the CDR3. Germline CDR1 is MNHEY and CDR2 is SMNVEV (reference sequence). The CDR3 protein is CASSPGTYYNEQFF. CDR3 DNA sequence: TGTGCCAGCAGTCCGGGGACTTATTACAATGAGCAGTTCTTC.

The rearrangement links TRBV7-2 to TRBJ2-6; possible D gene TRBD1, 5 bases. Per germline, CDR1 SGHTA and CDR2 FQGNSA. The CDR3 spans 18 residues. Trimming removed 6 bases from V and 0 bases from J, with 18 bases in between. As DNA, the CDR3 is TGTGCCAGCAGAAATCGTGGACATAGGTCCTCTGGGGCCAACGTCCTGACTTTC. Translating it yields CASRNRGHRSSGANVLTF.

A single count supports this clone. The chain employs TRBV9 and TRBJ2-3; D may be TRBD1 (6 bases). Germline V CDR1 and CDR2: SGDLS, YYNGEE. Trimming left V 3 bases short and J 2 bases short, with 10 bases between. This CDR3 contains 14 residues. As DNA, the CDR3 is TGTGCCAGCAGCGCCGGACAGATCACAGATACGCAGTATTTT. Its translation is CASSAGQITDTQYF. Looking up the rest from reference TRBV9 and TRBJ2-3 gives the full variable domain: DSGVTQTPKHLITATGQRVTLRCSPRSGDLSVYWYQQSLDQGLQFLIQYYNGEERAKGNILERFSAQQFPDLHSELNLSSLELGDSALYFCASSAGQITDTQYFGPGTRLTVL.

V usage is TRBV7-9 and J usage is TRBJ1-5, with 8 bases identical to TRBD1. Germline CDR1 and CDR2: SEHNR and FQNEAQ (reference sequence). V lost 1 base, J lost 4 bases, and 6 bases stayed unmatched. The CDR3 runs 16 residues. The CDR3 loop is CASSLGSGTGNQPQHF. The CDR3 coding sequence is TGTGCCAGCAGCTTAGGGTCCGGGACAGGTAATCAGCCCCAGCATTTT. The full variable domain, completed using reference TRBV7-9 and TRBJ1-5, is DTGVSQNPRHKITKRGQNVTFRCDPISEHNRLYWYRQTLGQGPEFLTYFQNEAQLEKSRLLSDRFSAERPKGSFSTLEIQRTEQGDSAMYLCASSLGSGTGNQPQHFGDGTRLSIL.

CDR3 sequence: CASSPPSTSGTGDGYTF. CDR3 coding DNA: TGTGCCAGCTCACCACCGAGTACCTCCGGGACAGGGGACGGCTACACCTTC. This sequence joins TRBV18 and TRBJ1-2; TRBD1 matches 10 bases. The V gene end was trimmed by 0 bases and the J gene end by 8 bases; junction bases not matched to a gene: 12. The V gene's germline CDR1 is KGHSH and CDR2 LQKENI. CDR3 length equals 17 residues.

As DNA, the CDR3 is TGTGCCAGCAGTGACCCCTGGACTAGCGTTGGCAATGAGCAGTTCTTC. This codes for CASSDPWTSVGNEQFF. V usage is TRBV6-1 and J usage is TRBJ2-1; 9 nucleotides align to TRBD2. J was trimmed by 6 bases and V by 3 bases; bases with no gene match: 9. CDR1 and CDR2 from the germline V gene are MNHNS and SASEGT. The CDR3 spans 16 residues.

The chain recombines TRBV6-5 with TRBJ2-2, with D possibly being TRBD2 (6 bases). The V end was cut by 8 bases, the J end by 4 bases, with 11 bases between. The CDR3 totals 13 residues. Looked up from germline, CDR1 is MNHEY and CDR2 is SVGAGI. CDR3 sequence reads: CASSNSGTGELFF. The CDR3 region has the DNA TGTGCCAGCTCGAATAGCGGCACCGGGGAGCTGTTTTTT.

This chain uses TRBV28 with TRBJ2-7; 11 bases are shared with TRBD2. Trimming cost V 4 bases and J 2 bases; bases outside gene matches: 4. CDR1 and CDR2 from the germline V gene are MDHEN and SYDVKM. This CDR3 has 15 residues. In DNA form, the CDR3 reads TGTGCCAGCAGTTCCGGACTAGCGGGCACCTACGAGCAGTACTTC. Its translation is CASSSGLAGTYEQYF.

The J gene is TRBJ2-1, the V gene TRBV6-5, with D uncertain. Germline V gene data show CDR1 as MNHEY and CDR2 as SVGAGI. The CDR3 totals 14 residues. With 8 bases removed from V and 5 bases from J, the gap between germline ends came to 16 bases. CDR3 DNA: TGTGCCAGCCGCAACTCCCCCGCCGACAATGAGCAGTTCTTC. It translates to CASRNSPADNEQFF.

The J gene is TRBJ2-7, the V gene TRBV3-1 (or the pseudogene TRBV3-2), with a weak D call TRBD1 (6 bases). CDR1 is LGHDT and CDR2 is YNNKEL in the germline V gene (reference sequence). Trimming removed 3 bases from V and 2 bases from J, with 14 bases in between. The CDR3 sequence is 15 residues long. CDR3 residues: CASSHHRDNPYEQYF. DNA of the CDR3: TGTGCCAGCAGCCACCACAGGGATAACCCCTACGAGCAGTACTTC.

The chain employs TRBV4-2 and TRBJ2-3; 13 bases agree with TRBD2. This CDR3 spans 16 amino acids. Trimming took 4 bases from V and 6 from J; bases not matched to a gene: 7. CDR1 and CDR2 from the germline V gene are LGHNA and YNFKEQ. CDR3 sequence (DNA): TGTGCCAGCAGCCTATCGACTAGCGGGGGGCCGGATACGCAGTATTTT. It translates to CASSLSTSGGPDTQYF.

This rearrangement joins TRBV13 to TRBJ2-7; 7 bases fit TRBD1. V dropped 6 bases and J dropped 1; count of bases not matched to a gene: 6. Per germline, CDR1 PRHDT and CDR2 FYEKMQ (reference sequence). The CDR3 extends over 14 amino acids. The CDR3 is CASRPTGQSYEQYF. The DNA of the CDR3 is TGTGCCAGCAGACCCACGGGACAGTCCTACGAGCAGTACTTC.

V usage is TRBV6-2 or TRBV6-3 and J usage is TRBJ2-5, with D possibly TRBD2 on 6 matching bases. Germline CDR1 reads MNHEY; CDR2 reads SVGEGT. Trimming took 2 bases from V and 3 from J, leaving 16 bases between them. The CDR3 consists of 16 residues. CDR3 protein: CASSYLGGKTKETQYF. The CDR3, as DNA: TGTGCCAGCAGTTACCTGGGCGGGAAGACGAAAGAGACCCAGTACTTC.

The gene calls are TRBV12-3 or TRBV12-4 and TRBJ2-4, with a weak D call TRBD2 (5 bases). This CDR3 region has 11 residues. V was cut by 3 bases and J by 9 bases, with 6 bases left in between. In DNA, the CDR3 is TGTGCCAGCAGTTTCGGAGGCATTCAGTACTTC. It encodes CASSFGGIQYF.

V is TRBV20-1 and J is TRBJ1-2; D ambiguous. Germline-derived CDR1 and CDR2 are DFQATT and SNEGSKA (reference sequence). The germline V and J ends were trimmed by 3 bases and 8 bases, with 7 bases remaining between them. There are 10 residues in the CDR3. The CDR3 DNA reads as TGCAGTGCTAGTAAGGAGGGCTACACCTTC. Its translation is CSASKEGYTF.